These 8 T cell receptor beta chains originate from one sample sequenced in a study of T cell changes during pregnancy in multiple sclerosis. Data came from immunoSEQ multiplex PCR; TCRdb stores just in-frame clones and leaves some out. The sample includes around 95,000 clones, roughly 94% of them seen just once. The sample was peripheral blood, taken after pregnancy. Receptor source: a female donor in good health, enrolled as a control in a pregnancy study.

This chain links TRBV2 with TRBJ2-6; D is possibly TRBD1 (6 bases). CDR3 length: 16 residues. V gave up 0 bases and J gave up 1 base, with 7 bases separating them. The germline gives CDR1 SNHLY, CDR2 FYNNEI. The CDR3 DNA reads TGTGCCAGCAGTGAAGCGACAGGTTCTGGGGCCAACGTCCTGACTTTC. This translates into CASSEATGSGANVLTF.

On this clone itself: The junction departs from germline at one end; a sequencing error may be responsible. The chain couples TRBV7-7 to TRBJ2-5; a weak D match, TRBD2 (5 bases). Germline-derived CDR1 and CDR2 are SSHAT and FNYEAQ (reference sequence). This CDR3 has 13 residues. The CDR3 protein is CASSLARGETQYF. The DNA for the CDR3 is TGTGCTAGCAGCTTAGCTAGAGGGGAGACCCAGTACTTC.

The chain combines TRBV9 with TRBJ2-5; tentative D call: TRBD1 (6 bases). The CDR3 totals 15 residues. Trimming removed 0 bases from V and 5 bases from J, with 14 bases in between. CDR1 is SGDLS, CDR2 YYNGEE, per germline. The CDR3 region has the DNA TGTGCCAGCAGCGTAGGAGGGCAGGGGTACGAGACCCAGTACTTC. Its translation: CASSVGGQGYETQYF.

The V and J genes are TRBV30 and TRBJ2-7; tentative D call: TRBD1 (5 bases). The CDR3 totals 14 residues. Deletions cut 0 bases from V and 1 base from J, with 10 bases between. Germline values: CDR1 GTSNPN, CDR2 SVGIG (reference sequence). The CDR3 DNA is TGTGCCTGGAGTGTACTGCAGGGATCCTACGAGCAGTACTTC. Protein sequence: CAWSVLQGSYEQYF.

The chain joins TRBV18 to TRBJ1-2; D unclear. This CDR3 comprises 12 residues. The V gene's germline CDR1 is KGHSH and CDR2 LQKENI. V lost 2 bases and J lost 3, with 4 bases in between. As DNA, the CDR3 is TGTGCCAGCTCACCATATGACTATGGCTACACCTTC. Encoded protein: CASSPYDYGYTF.

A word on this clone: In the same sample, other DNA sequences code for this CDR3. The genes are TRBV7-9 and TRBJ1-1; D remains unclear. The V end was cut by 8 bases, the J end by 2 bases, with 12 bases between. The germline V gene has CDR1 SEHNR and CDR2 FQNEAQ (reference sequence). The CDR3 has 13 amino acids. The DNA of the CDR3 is TGTGCCAGCTCCTTCTCCGGTAACACTGAAGCTTTCTTT. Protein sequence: CASSFSGNTEAFF.

The CDR3: CASSQEPQAGELFF. The CDR3 DNA reads TGCGCCAGCAGCCAAGAACCACAGGCCGGGGAGCTGTTTTTT. The chain couples TRBV4-1 to TRBJ2-2; possible D gene TRBD1, 5 bases. This CDR3 spans 14 amino acids. Per the germline V gene, CDR1 is MGHRA and CDR2 is YSYEKL. The ends were cut back, 0 bases at V and 6 bases at J, with 8 bases in the middle.

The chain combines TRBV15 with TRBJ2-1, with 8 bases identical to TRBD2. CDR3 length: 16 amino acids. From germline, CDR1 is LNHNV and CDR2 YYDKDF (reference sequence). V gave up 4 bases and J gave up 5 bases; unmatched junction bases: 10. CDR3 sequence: CATSTRTSSLNNEQFF. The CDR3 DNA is TGTGCCACCAGCACTCGGACTAGCAGTTTGAACAATGAGCAGTTCTTC.